These 22 T cell receptor beta chains originate from one sample sequenced in a study of shared clonotypes between healthy human individuals. The assay was immunoSEQ multiplex PCR, and TCRdb's table has in-frame clones only and misses some. The sample has 2 million to 2.5 million clones, 90% to 95% seen once; the top ten hold 0.39%. Sequenced input: naive CD4+ T cells from PBMCs. Subset denoted: CD45RA+ positively selected. These receptor sequences come from a young man in good health. Some clones in this sample may be carry-over from other donors' samples.

This chain links TRBV7-2 with TRBJ1-1; D unclear. The CDR3 has 14 residues. V lost 1 base and J lost 1, with 7 bases in between. Germline-derived CDR1 and CDR2 are SGHTA and FQGNSA. The DNA of the CDR3 is TGTGCCAGCAGCTTAGGTGGTCAGAACACTGAAGCTTTCTTT. Its translation: CASSLGGQNTEAFF.

The J gene is TRBJ2-1, the V gene TRBV5-4; TRBD2 matches at 7 bases. The ends lost 2 bases at V and 5 bases at J; junction bases unmatched: 10. The CDR3 has 16 amino acids. Germline V gene data show CDR1 as SGHNT and CDR2 as YYREEE (reference sequence). The CDR3 region is CASSFGLREGNNEQFF. DNA of the CDR3: TGTGCCAGCAGCTTTGGCCTCAGGGAGGGTAACAATGAGCAGTTCTTC.

The CDR3 DNA is TGCGCCAGCAGCTTTATGCAGGGTTCCTACGAGCAGTACTTC. This codes for CASSFMQGSYEQYF. V is TRBV5-1 and J is TRBJ2-7; maybe TRBD1 (5 bases). Looked up from germline, CDR1 is SGHRS and CDR2 is YFSETQ. V lost 2 bases to trimming and J lost 1 base, with 10 bases between them. CDR3 size: 14 residues. Filled out from reference TRBV5-1 and TRBJ2-7, the complete variable domain reads KAGVTQTPRYLIKTRGQQVTLSCSPISGHRSVSWYQQTPGQGLQFLFEYFSETQRNKGNFPGRFSGRQFSNSRSEMNVSTLELGDSALYLCASSFMQGSYEQYFGPGTRLTVT.

V gene TRBV5-6 combines with J gene TRBJ2-4; D is uncertain. V shed 4 bases and J shed 7 bases, with 18 bases lying between them. The CDR3 is made up of 15 amino acids. Germline CDR1 reads SGHDT; CDR2 reads YYEEEE. As DNA, the CDR3 is TGTGCCAGCAGCCCCCGCGGCTTGACTCGCAACATTCAGTACTTC. Its translation: CASSPRGLTRNIQYF. Full variable domain (outside the CDR3, taken from reference TRBV5-6 and TRBJ2-4): DAGVTQSPTHLIKTRGQQVTLRCSPKSGHDTVSWYQQALGQGPQFIFQYYEEEERQRGNFPDRFSGHQFPNYSSELNVNALLLGDSALYLCASSPRGLTRNIQYFGAGTRLSVL.

The chain employs TRBV7-9 and TRBJ2-1; tentative D call: TRBD2 (7 bases). V lost 1 base and J lost 8, with 21 bases in between. This CDR3 region has 17 residues. The germline V gene has CDR1 SEHNR and CDR2 FQNEAQ (reference sequence). The CDR3 DNA sequence: TGTGCCAGCAGCTTAGGCGGTGGGGGAGGGGGTATCGATGAGCAGTTCTTC. Protein product: CASSLGGGGGGIDEQFF.

The chain uses TRBV27 and TRBJ1-3; TRBD1 might be the D (5 bases). The V and J ends lost 5 bases and 7 bases respectively, with 18 bases between them. CDR3 length: 15 residues. In germline, CDR1 is MNHEY, CDR2 SMNVEV (reference sequence). This CDR3 reads CASSPLGAGSNTIYF. As DNA, the CDR3 is TGTGCCAGCAGTCCCCTCGGGGCAGGAAGCAACACCATATATTTT.

The chain recombines TRBV6-5 with TRBJ1-5; TRBD1 aligns across 9 bases. Germline V gene sequence: CDR1 MNHEY, CDR2 SVGAGI. The CDR3 loop spans 14 amino acids. V lost 6 bases to trimming and J lost 0 bases; unmatched junction nucleotides: 0. The CDR3 DNA reads TGTGCCAGCAGGGACAGGGGTAGCAATCAGCCCCAGCATTTT. Translating gives CASRDRGSNQPQHF.

The V and J genes are TRBV4-2 and TRBJ2-3; 8 bases fit TRBD2. V lost 0 bases and J lost 8; bases outside the gene matches: 7. The CDR3 has 15 amino acids. Germline lookup yields CDR1 LGHNA and CDR2 YNFKEQ. This chain's CDR3 is CASSQDSGLATTQYF. In nucleotides, the CDR3 is TGTGCCAGCAGCCAAGACAGCGGACTAGCAACTACGCAGTATTTT.

This chain connects TRBV27 to TRBJ1-1; maybe TRBD1 (5 bases). V lost 4 bases and J 1 base, leaving 13 bases between the germline ends. CDR3 length: 15 amino acids. Germline V CDR1 and CDR2: MNHEY, SMNVEV (reference sequence). The CDR3 bases are TGTGCCAGCAGTTACGTGGGGGTGCGGAACACTGAAGCTTTCTTT. Translated, it gives CASSYVGVRNTEAFF.

The rearrangement joins TRBV28 to TRBJ1-2; D call uncertain. Per germline, CDR1 MDHEN and CDR2 SYDVKM. The CDR3 is 16 residues long. V was pared by 2 bases and J by 5 bases, with 18 bases between. CDR3 protein: CASSLIGERWGYGYTF. The DNA of the CDR3 is TGTGCCAGCAGTTTAATAGGAGAAAGATGGGGTTATGGCTACACCTTC.

Details on this clone: At the DNA level, this CDR3 is encoded by other sequences in the same sample as well. This rearrangement joins TRBV5-1 to TRBJ2-5; D remains ambiguous. The CDR3 totals 14 residues. The V gene lost 1 base and the J gene lost 2 bases, with 9 bases spanning the gap. Germline V lookup: CDR1 SGHRS, CDR2 YFSETQ. The CDR3 DNA follows: TGCGCCAGCAGCTTGTTACCCAGTCAAGAGACCCAGTACTTC. Its protein is CASSLLPSQETQYF.

The rearrangement joins TRBV6-5 to TRBJ2-7; 8 bases align to TRBD1. V shed 5 bases, J shed 4 bases, and the junction held 7 bases outside the gene matches. The CDR3 runs to 14 residues. The germline gives CDR1 MNHEY, CDR2 SVGAGI. CDR3 in amino acids: CASSPYRGWYEQYF. CDR3 nucleotides: TGTGCCAGCAGTCCTTACAGGGGGTGGTACGAGCAGTACTTC.

The chain links TRBV9 to TRBJ2-5, with TRBD1 matching over 9 bases. Germline lookup yields CDR1 SGDLS and CDR2 YYNGEE. J was trimmed by 5 bases and V by 4 bases; bases with no gene match: 9. This CDR3 has 15 residues. CDR3 amino acids: CASSTGTGSVETQYF. The CDR3 DNA is TGTGCCAGCAGCACGGGGACAGGGTCGGTGGAGACCCAGTACTTC.

The V call is TRBV4-1, the J call TRBJ2-1; 9 bases align to TRBD2. CDR3 length: 17 residues. Germline V gene sequence: CDR1 MGHRA, CDR2 YSYEKL. The V and J ends lost 5 bases and 3 bases, in that order; junction bases with no gene match: 11. The CDR3 region is CASSSRASGNLYNEQFF. The DNA for the CDR3 is TGCGCCAGCAGCTCCCGGGCTAGCGGGAACCTCTACAATGAGCAGTTCTTC.

This clone was counted between two and nine times. The chain joins TRBV19 to TRBJ1-5; possibly TRBD1 for D (5 bases). Trimming removed 2 bases at V and 2 bases at J, with 10 bases between. The CDR3 sequence is 15 residues long. Per the germline V gene, CDR1 is LNHDA and CDR2 is SQIVND (reference sequence). The CDR3 DNA sequence: TGTGCCAGTAGTATACCAGGGAAGGGCAATCAGCCCCAGCATTTT. Translating it yields CASSIPGKGNQPQHF.

This chain links TRBV30 with TRBJ2-7; TRBD2 matches 11 bases. V was pared by 4 bases and J by 5 bases, with 10 bases of the junction left unmatched. This CDR3 comprises 15 residues. CDR1 and CDR2 (germline): GTSNPN, SVGIG (reference sequence). CDR3 loop: CAWKQPGLAAHEQYF. The CDR3 region has the DNA TGTGCCTGGAAACAACCGGGACTAGCGGCCCACGAGCAGTACTTC.

A word on this clone: At the DNA level, this CDR3 is encoded by other sequences in the same sample as well. J is TRBJ1-2 and V is TRBV4-2; D is uncertain. There are 14 residues in the CDR3. In germline, CDR1 is LGHNA, CDR2 YNFKEQ. V lost 0 bases and J 2 bases, leaving 7 bases between the germline ends. CDR3 coding DNA: TGTGCCAGCAGCCAAGACAGGTCCAACTATGGCTACACCTTC. Protein: CASSQDRSNYGYTF.

The chain is built from TRBV19 and TRBJ1-1, with TRBD1 matching over 9 bases. The CDR3 has 18 amino acids. J gave up 0 bases and V 1 base, and 9 bases lay outside the gene matches. Germline assignment: CDR1 LNHDA and CDR2 SQIVND (reference sequence). The CDR3 DNA sequence: TGTGCCAGTAGTATAGGGCCCCTTAGGACAGGGGTGAACACTGAAGCTTTCTTT. Amino acid sequence: CASSIGPLRTGVNTEAFF.

The chain employs TRBV7-9 and TRBJ1-5; TRBD1 matches at 7 bases. Germline V gene lookup returns CDR1 SEHNR and CDR2 FQNEAQ (reference sequence). The CDR3 is made up of 15 amino acids. The J segment lost 0 bases and the V segment lost 5 bases, leaving 4 bases of the junction unmatched. The CDR3: CASSPTGYSNQPQHF. The CDR3 region has the DNA TGTGCCAGCAGCCCGACAGGGTATAGCAATCAGCCCCAGCATTTT.

The chain employs TRBV29-1 and TRBJ2-2; perhaps TRBD1 as D (5 bases). Germline-derived CDR1 and CDR2 are SQVTM and ANQGSEA. The CDR3 length is 15 residues. The V end was cut by 6 bases, the J end by 2 bases, with 16 bases between. CDR3 sequence (DNA): TGCAGCGTCCATGCGACAGACAGAAACACCGGGGAGCTGTTTTTT. Translated: CSVHATDRNTGELFF.

The chain combines TRBV7-9 with TRBJ2-1; TRBD2 matches at 9 bases. The CDR3 contains 15 residues. V shed 7 bases, J shed 6 bases, and the junction held 10 bases outside the gene matches. The germline gives CDR1 SEHNR, CDR2 FQNEAQ (reference sequence). The CDR3 reads CASTQASGTINEQFF. The DNA of the CDR3 is TGTGCCAGCACCCAGGCTAGCGGGACGATCAATGAGCAGTTCTTC.

The J gene is TRBJ1-6, the V gene TRBV11-2; D remains unclear. Deletions cut 7 bases from V and 9 bases from J, with 16 bases between. Per germline, CDR1 SGHAT and CDR2 FQNNGV. This CDR3 has 14 residues. DNA of the CDR3: TGTGCCAGCACCTTTACCCCCGTTGGTTCACCCCTCCACTTT. Amino acids: CASTFTPVGSPLHF.